The present T cell receptor beta chain was sequenced within a study of T cell repertoires in ileal Crohn's disease. Whole-study findings and limits: Sorted CD8 T cells held more high-frequency clones than CD4. Endoscopic recurrence occurred in every patient whose clonality exceeded 26.8%.

The time point was: neoterminal ileum biopsy at postoperative endoscopy, about 6 months after surgery. Germline V gives CDR1 LNHDA, CDR2 SQIVND (reference sequence). The CDR3 is made up of 13 amino acids. V lost 10 bases and J lost 7; bases outside the gene matches: 9. To note about this clone: Its cognate antigen is unknown.

Roughly 500 nanograms of biopsy DNA per sample underwent TCRB immunosequencing. Assay: immunoSEQ multiplex PCR; the TCRdb copy retains only in-frame clones and omits some. This sample has fewer than 9,500 clones, with approximately 74% found just once. The chain recombines TRBV19 with TRBJ1-4; 7 nucleotides agree with TRBD1. Sequencing was carried out using ileal tissue. This receptor was taken from an adult with Crohn's disease. The chain's CDR3 is CATKRGRGEKLFF. CDR3 DNA: TGTGCCACTAAGAGGGGGCGAGGTGAAAAACTGTTTTTT.